These 5 T cell receptor beta chains were all obtained from the same sample, sequenced in a study of radiotherapy plus CTLA-4 blockade in lung cancer. Data came from immunoSEQ multiplex PCR; TCRdb stores just in-frame clones and leaves some out. The data hold 75,000 to 100,000 clones, with 80% to 85% observed a single time. The source material was peripheral blood, sampled from a patient treated with radiotherapy plus ipilimumab. These receptors came from a human donor with non-small cell lung cancer who had a partial response to radiotherapy plus ipilimumab.

The chain carries TRBV19 and TRBJ1-5; the D is unclear. This CDR3 has 13 amino acids. V lost 6 bases, J lost 6 bases, and 12 bases lay in between. Germline V gives CDR1 LNHDA, CDR2 SQIVND (reference sequence). The CDR3 sequence: CASSRPSGQPQHF. Here the CDR3 DNA reads TGTGCCAGTAGCCGCCCGAGCGGTCAGCCCCAGCATTTT.

This chain links TRBV5-1 with TRBJ1-1; tentatively, D is TRBD1 (6 bases). This CDR3 comprises 16 residues. Per the germline V gene, CDR1 is SGHRS and CDR2 is YFSETQ. The germline V and J ends were trimmed by 4 bases and 2 bases, with 18 bases remaining between them. DNA for the CDR3: TGCGCCAGCAGCAAGGCTACGACAGGAATAAACACTGAAGCTTTCTTT. The encoded protein is CASSKATTGINTEAFF.

The chain couples TRBV7-6 to TRBJ2-2; 8 bases agree with TRBD2. Losses at the gene ends were 5 bases for V and 6 bases for J; bases not matched to a gene: 8. Germline V gene data show CDR1 as SGHVS and CDR2 as FNYEAQ. The CDR3 extends over 15 amino acids. CDR3 in amino acids: CASSPKRENAGELFF. The CDR3 bases are TGTGCCAGCAGCCCCAAGCGGGAGAATGCCGGGGAGCTGTTTTTT.

The chain joins TRBV19 to TRBJ1-5, with a tentative D call TRBD1 (6 bases). The V end was cut by 5 bases, the J end by 3 bases, with 11 bases between. Germline-derived CDR1 and CDR2 are LNHDA and SQIVND (reference sequence). The CDR3 consists of 14 residues. Written as DNA, the CDR3 is TGTGCCAGTAGTCCTACAGGGAACAATCAGCCCCAGCATTTT. This sequence encodes CASSPTGNNQPQHF.

This clone came up a few times. The rearrangement uses TRBV5-1 and TRBJ2-3; possible D gene TRBD2, 6 bases. Trimming cost V 5 bases and J 3 bases, with 10 bases left between them. The CDR3 contains 13 residues. CDR1 and CDR2 (germline): SGHRS, YFSETQ. CDR3 residues: CASRRDRTDTQYF. The CDR3 DNA sequence: TGCGCCAGCAGGCGGGACCGTACAGATACGCAGTATTTT.